This TCR beta chain appears in the sequencing data of a study of regulatory T cells in long-lasting Graves disease. Time point reported: newly diagnosed GD, antithyroid drugs for less than 3 months. PBMC RNA was the source of the TCR library. J was trimmed by 3 bases and V by 4 bases; bases with no gene match: 6. Germline V lookup: CDR1 SGHRS, CDR2 YFSETQ. The CDR3 has 16 residues. Both iRepertoire HTBI primers and Arm-PCR of CDR3 regions were used to build the TCR beta libraries. TCRdb fed the multiplex PCR reads into MiXCR, producing one record per CDR3 protein. The top ten clones hold around 10% of a sample with 400,000 to 500,000 distinct CDR3 sequences, over 15% of them seen once. This sample was shared with a second study, whose subject was T cells in Graves' hyperthyroidism and ophthalmopathy.

Sequences were derived from peripheral blood mononuclear cells (PBMCs), sampled at new diagnosis, from a patient treated with antithyroid drugs. V and J are TRBV5-1 and TRBJ2-2; 10 bases align to TRBD1. The receptor's source is a woman in her thirties with Graves disease. The CDR3 loop is CASSTGQGLYTGELFF. In DNA form, the CDR3 reads TGCGCCAGCAGCACGGGACAGGGGCTTTACACCGGGGAGCTGTTTTTT. Together with reference TRBV5-1 and TRBJ2-2, the CDR3 gives the full variable domain: KAGVTQTPRYLIKTRGQQVTLSCSPISGHRSVSWYQQTPGQGLQFLFEYFSETQRNKGNFPGRFSGRQFSNSRSEMNVSTLELGDSALYLCASSTGQGLYTGELFFGEGSRLTVL.